This TCR beta chain was retrieved from a study of cytomegalovirus exposure and HLA in healthy donors. Study-level results: The majority of TCR sequences were rare, yet some public TCRs appeared in many donors.

The data were produced by immunoSEQ multiplex PCR, yet TCRdb's version contains in-frame clones alone and is incomplete. There are 100,000 to 150,000 clones in the sample; about 93% occur only once, and around 1.3% lies in the top ten. CDR3 size: 18 residues. As concerns this clone: Its antigen is currently unknown.

This chain joins TRBV12-2 and TRBJ2-2; the DNA was not compared with TRBD1, the D call given in the table. TRBV12-2 is noted as a pseudogene. The sequenced sample consisted of PBMCs. The clonotype was recovered from a woman aged 18-30 years in good health and CMV-seronegative. CDR3 sequence reads: CASRQEFDRPANTGELFF. The CDR3 region has the DNA TGTGCAAGTCGCCAGGAATTCGACAGGCCCGCGAACACCGGGGAGCTGTTTTTT.